This T cell receptor (beta chain) was identified in a study of cytomegalovirus exposure and HLA in healthy donors. Study conclusions and caveats: The study reported that TCR beta sequences accurately predicted HLA-A and HLA-B alleles in most subjects. A later analysis reportedly found fewer N-insertions in an Asian-associated ancestry cluster than the approximately 670-donor mean.

The primer mix had 60 Vbeta and 13 Jbeta primers. TCRdb's copy holds only in-frame clones and misses some; the assay was immunoSEQ multiplex PCR. The data contain around 94,000 clones, about 74% of them singletons. The CDR3 totals 13 residues. Germline V gives CDR1 SGDLS, CDR2 YYNGEE. Trimming cost V 0 bases and J 5 bases, with 6 bases left between them. A remark on this clone: Its target is not known.

The source material was PBMCs. This chain links TRBV9 with TRBJ1-5; D remains unclear. This clonotype was sampled from a male donor in good health and CMV-seropositive. The CDR3 DNA follows: TGTGCCAGCAGCGTAGACGGAGATCAGCCCCAGCATTTT. Residues: CASSVDGDQPQHF.